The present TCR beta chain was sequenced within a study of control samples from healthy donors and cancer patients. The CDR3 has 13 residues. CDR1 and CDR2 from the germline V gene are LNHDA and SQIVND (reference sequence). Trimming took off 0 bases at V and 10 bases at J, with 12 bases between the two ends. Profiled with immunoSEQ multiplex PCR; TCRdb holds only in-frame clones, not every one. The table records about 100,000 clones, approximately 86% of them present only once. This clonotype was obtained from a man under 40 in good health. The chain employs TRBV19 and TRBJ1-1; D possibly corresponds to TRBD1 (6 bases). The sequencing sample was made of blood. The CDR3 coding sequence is TGTGCCAGTAGTATAGACCCGGGGGCGCGAGCTTTCTTT. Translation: CASSIDPGARAFF.